This TCR beta chain originates from a study of technical replicates of blood from four donors. Only one count was recorded for this clone. Germline assignment: CDR1 MNHNS and CDR2 SASEGT. The CDR3 contains 14 residues. Trimming left V 4 bases short and J 1 base short, with 10 bases between. Data came from immunoSEQ multiplex PCR; TCRdb stores just in-frame clones and leaves some out. Here the sample spans more than 80,000 clones, approximately 95% being singletons. V and J are TRBV6-1 and TRBJ1-1; D might be TRBD1 (6 bases). Sequenced input: T cells isolated from PBMCs. The clonotype comes from a human donor in good health. The CDR3 sequence: CASSAQGANTEAFF. The CDR3 DNA reads TGTGCCAGCAGTGCACAGGGTGCGAACACTGAAGCTTTCTTT.